This T cell receptor beta chain was identified during a study of control samples from healthy donors and cancer patients. The CDR3 is 16 amino acids. V was clipped by 2 bases and J by 6 bases, with 17 bases between them. Method: immunoSEQ multiplex PCR; TCRdb's copy keeps in-frame clones and lacks some. Here the sample spans fewer than 250,000 clones, about 90% being singletons. Sequencing input: blood. The chain uses TRBV23-1 and TRBJ2-1; D unresolved. Being an ORF, TRBV23-1 has a function that is uncertain. This TCR came from a young man in good health. The CDR3 here is CASSQNCRQQPNEQFF. In DNA, the CDR3 is TGCGCCAGCAGTCAAAACTGCAGGCAGCAGCCCAATGAGCAGTTCTTC.